Each of the 5 T cell receptor beta chains below was sequenced from the same sample in a study of Ad26.COV2.S vaccination and SARS-CoV-2 variants. Sequencing used immunoSEQ multiplex PCR; TCRdb keeps in-frame clones, though not all of them. The sample contains roughly 320,000 clones, roughly 91% of which appear only once. Treatment denoted: roughly 19 received Ad26.COV2.S at low or high dose, single or two shots; 5 received placebo; per-sample allocation not given. Specimen acquisition occurred on day 63 following the initial vaccine or placebo injection. Sequencing used peripheral blood, obtained in a trial of Ad26.COV2.S vaccine versus placebo. These receptors originate from a person aged 18-60 years who received the Ad26.COV2.S COVID-19 vaccine or a placebo.

The chain links TRBV7-9 to TRBJ2-7, with D perhaps TRBD2 (6 bases). The germline gives CDR1 SEHNR, CDR2 FQNEAQ (reference sequence). V lost 5 bases, J lost 1 base, and 15 bases lay in between. The CDR3 spans 15 residues. The CDR3 reads CASSPLDGGSYEQYF. CDR3 sequence (DNA): TGTGCCAGCAGCCCACTAGATGGGGGGTCCTACGAGCAGTACTTC.

The chain uses TRBV18 and TRBJ2-3; D is undetermined. CDR1 KGHSH and CDR2 LQKENI come from the germline V gene. This CDR3 region has 15 residues. Trimming took off 2 bases at V and 0 bases at J, with 9 bases between the two ends. The CDR3 DNA reads as TGTGCCAGCTCACCAGGGTCTTCTAGCACAGATACGCAGTATTTT. Translation: CASSPGSSSTDTQYF.

The chain is built from TRBV4-1 and TRBJ1-1; D is unresolved. The CDR3 has 15 amino acids. From germline, CDR1 is MGHRA and CDR2 YSYEKL. V was pared by 4 bases and J by 1 base, with 13 bases between. CDR3 sequence reads: CASSPLPTANTEAFF. CDR3 DNA sequence: TGCGCCAGCAGCCCACTCCCGACGGCGAACACTGAAGCTTTCTTT.

The rearrangement joins TRBV13 to TRBJ2-3; 7 bases agree with TRBD2. After removal of 5 bases from V and 0 bases from J, the junction contained 5 bases not matched to a gene. The V gene's germline CDR1 is PRHDT and CDR2 FYEKMQ (reference sequence). The CDR3 loop spans 15 amino acids. DNA for the CDR3: TGTGCCAGCAGCCCTGGGGACTACAGCACAGATACGCAGTATTTT. It specifies CASSPGDYSTDTQYF.

This clone has a handful of counts. V and J are TRBV5-1 and TRBJ1-4, with 9 positions matching TRBD1. From germline, CDR1 is SGHRS and CDR2 YFSETQ. V lost 0 bases, J lost 4 bases, and 1 base stayed unmatched. The CDR3 spans 15 residues. CDR3 sequence reads: CASSLGTGVNEKLFF. The CDR3 DNA sequence: TGCGCCAGCAGCTTGGGGACAGGGGTTAATGAAAAACTGTTTTTT.